In its sample, the clone carrying this T cell receptor beta chain was seen a few times. The antigen remains undetermined. Clones were read by immunoSEQ multiplex PCR, and TCRdb kept only the in-frame ones, dropping some. The repertoire holds about 57,000 clones, with roughly 90% as singletons. The germline CDR1 and CDR2 sequences are LNHDA and SQIVND (reference sequence). The CDR3 runs 15 residues. The trim removed 5 bases at V and 3 bases at J, leaving 6 bases unmatched. The sample belongs to a study of graft-versus-host responses after intestinal transplantation. Study details: In this cohort, recipients had multivisceral, liver-intestinal, or isolated intestinal transplants. Study outcomes and limitations: Within allografts, high graft-versus-host to host-versus-graft clonal ratios were seen among patients with graft-donor T cell macrochimerism. Early after transplant, HvG declines were associated with peak levels of circulating GvH clones. Marrow from the recipient contained GvH clones, some of which had appeared first in ileum or blood.

The V and J genes are TRBV19 and TRBJ1-1, with TRBD1 matching 10 bases. The sequence was obtained from a human patient who received an intestinal transplant, so some T cells may come from the graft donor. The input for sequencing was PBMCs, taken 26 days after transplant. CDR3 region: CASSLPGTGDTEAFF. The CDR3 nucleotides read TGTGCCAGTAGTTTACCCGGGACAGGGGACACTGAAGCTTTCTTT. Using reference TRBV19 and TRBJ1-1 for the parts outside the CDR3, the full variable domain is DGGITQSPKYLFRKEGQNVTLSCEQNLNHDAMYWYRQDPGQGLRLIYYSQIVNDFQKGDIAEGYSVSREKKESFPLTVTSAQKNPTAFYLCASSLPGTGDTEAFFGQGTRLTVV.